These T cell receptor beta chains were read from a single sample in a study of blood T cell repertoires in COVID-19. The assay was immunoSEQ multiplex PCR, and TCRdb's table has in-frame clones only and misses some. Here the sample spans 130,000 to 150,000 clones, roughly 83% being singletons. Sample: PBMCs or T cells enriched from blood (not recorded which). The receptors originated from a man aged 35 to 55 with acute COVID-19. Both conserved end residues are part of each CDR3. D genes are given only for firm matches. Clone size is stated in some rows and not others, as once, few, many or a class when expanded.

D gene: NA
J gene: TRBJ2-1
V gene: TRBV5-4
clone size: NA
CDR3 DNA: TGTGCCAGCAGCTTGGATGTGGAGGACAATGAGCAGTTCTTC
CDR3 protein: CASSLDVEDNEQFF

D gene: TRBD2
J gene: TRBJ2-3
V gene: TRBV19
clone size: NA
CDR3 DNA: TGTGCCAGTTCGGGACTAGCGGGATCAGATACGCAGTATTTT
CDR3 protein: CASSGLAGSDTQYF

D gene: NA
J gene: TRBJ2-7
V gene: TRBV4-3
clone size: NA
CDR3 DNA: TGCGCCAGCAGCCAAGATCTGACTTCCTACGAGCAGTACTTC
CDR3 protein: CASSQDLTSYEQYF

D gene: TRBD1
J gene: TRBJ1-1
V gene: TRBV11-2
clone size: NA
CDR3 DNA: TGTGCCAGCAGTCCCGCACAGGGGTTTGGAGGGACTGAAGCTTTCTTT
CDR3 protein: CASSPAQGFGGTEAFF

D gene: NA
J gene: TRBJ1-2
V gene: TRBV11-2
clone size: NA
CDR3 DNA: TGTGCCAGCAGTCAGAGGACCGCGGGACCGGCGAATGGCTACACCTTC
CDR3 protein: CASSQRTAGPANGYTF

D gene: NA
J gene: TRBJ2-3
V gene: TRBV28
clone size: NA
CDR3 DNA: TGTGCCAGCAGGGGCTCTACCCCTAGCACAGATACGCAGTATTTT
CDR3 protein: CASRGSTPSTDTQYF

D gene: TRBD1
J gene: TRBJ1-2
V gene: TRBV30
clone size: NA
CDR3 DNA: TGTGCCTGGAGCAGGAAGGGACAGGCCAAACTCTATGGCTACACCTTC
CDR3 protein: CAWSRKGQAKLYGYTF

D gene: NA
J gene: TRBJ2-7
V gene: TRBV11-2
clone size: few
CDR3 DNA: TGTGCCAGCAGCTTAGGCCCCATAAGCGACGAGCAGTACTTC
CDR3 protein: CASSLGPISDEQYF

D gene: NA
J gene: TRBJ1-5
V gene: TRBV2
clone size: NA
CDR3 DNA: TGTGCCAGCAGTCCGGGGAGTGAACTTCAGCCCCAGCATTTT
CDR3 protein: CASSPGSELQPQHF

D gene: TRBD1
J gene: TRBJ2-3
V gene: TRBV7-6
clone size: NA
CDR3 DNA: TGTGCCAGCAGCGGGGACAGGGTGGGCACAGATACGCAGTATTTT
CDR3 protein: CASSGDRVGTDTQYF

D gene: NA
J gene: TRBJ2-7
V gene: TRBV3-1/TRBV3-2
clone size: few
CDR3 DNA: TGTGCCAGCAGCCAAACCCCAGTTGAGCAGTACTTC
CDR3 protein: CASSQTPVEQYF

D gene: NA
J gene: TRBJ1-1
V gene: TRBV5-4
clone size: NA
CDR3 DNA: TGTGCCAGCAGCTTGGCCGGGAGGGGGGAGAACACTGAAGCTTTCTTT
CDR3 protein: CASSLAGRGENTEAFF

D gene: NA
J gene: TRBJ1-5
V gene: TRBV19
clone size: once
CDR3 DNA: TGTGCCAGTACTTGGGGGGGTCAGCCCCAGCATTTT
CDR3 protein: CASTWGGQPQHF

D gene: TRBD1
J gene: TRBJ2-1
V gene: TRBV20-1
clone size: NA
CDR3 DNA: TGCAGTGCTAGTATCCCGACAGGGATCGATGAGCAGTTCTTC
CDR3 protein: CSASIPTGIDEQFF

D gene: NA
J gene: TRBJ1-1
V gene: TRBV19
clone size: NA
CDR3 DNA: TGTGCCAGTAGACACTCCACAGGCAGAAACACTGAAGCTTTCTTT
CDR3 protein: CASRHSTGRNTEAFF

D gene: TRBD1
J gene: TRBJ2-1
V gene: TRBV28
clone size: few
CDR3 DNA: TGTGCCAGCAGTTTACAGGGGGCATTCGGGAATGAGCAGTTCTTC
CDR3 protein: CASSLQGAFGNEQFF

D gene: TRBD2
J gene: TRBJ2-7
V gene: TRBV27
clone size: NA
CDR3 DNA: TGTGCCAGCAGTCCCCTCCGGGAGGGCTACGAGCAGTACTTC
CDR3 protein: CASSPLREGYEQYF

D gene: TRBD1
J gene: TRBJ1-4
V gene: TRBV2
clone size: NA
CDR3 DNA: TGTGCCAGCAGTTCCCTAGGGGGCGAGGGTGAAAAACTGTTTTTT
CDR3 protein: CASSSLGGEGEKLFF

D gene: TRBD1
J gene: TRBJ1-3
V gene: TRBV18
clone size: NA
CDR3 DNA: TGTGCCAGCTCACCGAGGCCGGGACAGGGAGTCGGAAACACCATATATTTT
CDR3 protein: CASSPRPGQGVGNTIYF

D gene: TRBD1
J gene: TRBJ2-7
V gene: TRBV7-9
clone size: NA
CDR3 DNA: TGTGCCAGCAGCTTGGGGGACAGGTTGAGAACCTACGAGCAGTACTTC
CDR3 protein: CASSLGDRLRTYEQYF

D gene: NA
J gene: TRBJ2-1
V gene: TRBV7-9
clone size: NA
CDR3 DNA: TGTGCCAGCAGCTTAGCGCGGGGAAGAGGTGAGCAGTTCTTC
CDR3 protein: CASSLARGRGEQFF

D gene: TRBD1
J gene: TRBJ1-4
V gene: TRBV10-3
clone size: NA
CDR3 DNA: TGTGCCATCAGTGGGGGACAGGGAAATGAAAAACTGTTTTTT
CDR3 protein: CAISGGQGNEKLFF

D gene: NA
J gene: TRBJ2-1
V gene: TRBV27
clone size: NA
CDR3 DNA: TGTGCCAGCAGGGAGGGACAGCAAAACTCCTACAATGAGCAGTTCTTC
CDR3 protein: CASREGQQNSYNEQFF

D gene: NA
J gene: TRBJ2-3
V gene: TRBV7-6
clone size: few
CDR3 DNA: TGTGCCAGCAGCTTAGGCGACGGGGCAGATACGCAGTATTTT
CDR3 protein: CASSLGDGADTQYF

D gene: NA
J gene: TRBJ2-7
V gene: TRBV3-1/TRBV3-2
clone size: NA
CDR3 DNA: TGTGCCAGCAGCCAACAGGTTAACGAGCAGTACTTC
CDR3 protein: CASSQQVNEQYF

D gene: NA
J gene: TRBJ2-2
V gene: TRBV2
clone size: NA
CDR3 DNA: TGTGCCAGCAGTGAGAGAGGAGGGGAGGCAGGACCTCTGAAAGCCGGGGAGCTGTTTTTT
CDR3 protein: CASSERGGEAGPLKAGELFF

D gene: NA
J gene: TRBJ1-4
V gene: TRBV4-2
clone size: once
CDR3 DNA: TGTGCCAGCAGTCAAGTGACAGGCCAGGCTAATGAAAAACTGTTTTTT
CDR3 protein: CASSQVTGQANEKLFF

D gene: NA
J gene: TRBJ2-2
V gene: TRBV4-1
clone size: NA
CDR3 DNA: TGCGCCAGCAGCCAACTAGTTGGTACCGGGGAGCTGTTTTTT
CDR3 protein: CASSQLVGTGELFF

D gene: NA
J gene: TRBJ2-7
V gene: TRBV12-3/TRBV12-4
clone size: once
CDR3 DNA: TGTGCCAGCAGTTTAGCGGCGGGCGAGCAGTACTTC
CDR3 protein: CASSLAAGEQYF

D gene: TRBD2
J gene: TRBJ2-1
V gene: TRBV6-4
clone size: NA
CDR3 DNA: TGTGCCAGCAGTAAACTAGCGGGGGCTTACAATGAGCAGTTCTTC
CDR3 protein: CASSKLAGAYNEQFF

D gene: NA
J gene: TRBJ2-1
V gene: TRBV15
clone size: NA
CDR3 DNA: TGTGCCACCAGCGGTCTTCAGGGAAATGAGCAGTTCTTC
CDR3 protein: CATSGLQGNEQFF

D gene: NA
J gene: TRBJ2-7
V gene: TRBV25-1
clone size: NA
CDR3 DNA: TGTGCCAGCAGTGCACAGGGAGTCTCCTACGAGCAGTACTTC
CDR3 protein: CASSAQGVSYEQYF

D gene: NA
J gene: TRBJ2-7
V gene: TRBV19
clone size: NA
CDR3 DNA: TGTGCCAGTAGCCCCGACAGGATTTACGAGCAGTACTTC
CDR3 protein: CASSPDRIYEQYF

D gene: NA
J gene: TRBJ2-5
V gene: TRBV5-1
clone size: few
CDR3 DNA: TGCGCCAGCAGCTTGGGATCCACTAGTATAAGTGTTAAGGAGACCCAGTACTTC
CDR3 protein: CASSLGSTSISVKETQYF

D gene: TRBD1
J gene: TRBJ2-7
V gene: TRBV27
clone size: NA
CDR3 DNA: TGTGCCAGCAGTTTAAGAGGGACAGGGGACTACGAGCAGTACTTC
CDR3 protein: CASSLRGTGDYEQYF

D gene: NA
J gene: TRBJ1-2
V gene: TRBV28
clone size: NA
CDR3 DNA: TGTGCCAGCAGTTCGCTCGGGATTCTCTATGGCTACACCTTC
CDR3 protein: CASSSLGILYGYTF

D gene: NA
J gene: TRBJ2-5
V gene: TRBV11-2
clone size: NA
CDR3 DNA: TGTGCCAGCAGCCGAGGACAAACACAGACCCAGTACTTC
CDR3 protein: CASSRGQTQTQYF

D gene: NA
J gene: TRBJ1-2
V gene: TRBV19
clone size: NA
CDR3 DNA: TGTGCCAGTATCGGCGGAGGGCTATATGGCTACACCTTC
CDR3 protein: CASIGGGLYGYTF

D gene: TRBD1
J gene: TRBJ2-5
V gene: TRBV18
clone size: NA
CDR3 DNA: TGTGCCAGCTCACCCTCAACAGGGGCCCCGGAAGAGACCCAGTACTTC
CDR3 protein: CASSPSTGAPEETQYF

D gene: NA
J gene: TRBJ2-5
V gene: TRBV7-2
clone size: NA
CDR3 DNA: TGTGCCAGCAGCTCACACCCGCGGAGTCAAGAGACCCAGTACTTC
CDR3 protein: CASSSHPRSQETQYF

D gene: TRBD1
J gene: TRBJ1-6
V gene: TRBV4-3
clone size: NA
CDR3 DNA: TGCGCCAGCAGCCAAGAGAGCGAATTCGGGACAGGCTATAATTCACCCCTCCACTTT
CDR3 protein: CASSQESEFGTGYNSPLHF

D gene: TRBD1
J gene: TRBJ1-5
V gene: TRBV27
clone size: NA
CDR3 DNA: TGTGCCAGCAGTTACACAGGGGTATATAGCAATCAGCCCCAGCATTTT
CDR3 protein: CASSYTGVYSNQPQHF

D gene: NA
J gene: TRBJ1-1
V gene: TRBV9
clone size: NA
CDR3 DNA: TGTGCCAGCAGCCTCGAAGGGGTGAACACTGAAGCTTTCTTT
CDR3 protein: CASSLEGVNTEAFF

D gene: NA
J gene: TRBJ1-2
V gene: TRBV29-1
clone size: NA
CDR3 DNA: TGCAGCGTTGAAGAGGAACAGGGTCGTGGAGGCTACACCTTC
CDR3 protein: CSVEEEQGRGGYTF

D gene: TRBD1
J gene: TRBJ2-3
V gene: TRBV24-1
clone size: NA
CDR3 DNA: TGTGCCACCAGTGACCCGGGACAGGGGGTTAGGGATACGCAGTATTTT
CDR3 protein: CATSDPGQGVRDTQYF

D gene: NA
J gene: TRBJ2-7
V gene: TRBV25-1
clone size: NA
CDR3 DNA: TGTGCCAGCAGTGAGGCAGGGGAGGGCAACGAGCAGTACTTC
CDR3 protein: CASSEAGEGNEQYF

D gene: TRBD2
J gene: TRBJ2-1
V gene: TRBV6-1
clone size: few
CDR3 DNA: TGTGCCAGCAGTGACGATATAGCGGGAGGGGGTGAGCAGTTCTTC
CDR3 protein: CASSDDIAGGGEQFF

D gene: NA
J gene: TRBJ2-7
V gene: TRBV20-1
clone size: NA
CDR3 DNA: TGCAGTGCTTACACAGGGTACGAGCAGTACTTC
CDR3 protein: CSAYTGYEQYF